In its sample, the clone carrying this T cell receptor beta chain was seen a few times. Its antigen is as yet unknown. Amplification of TCR beta CDR3 regions was performed using RNA transcripts as template. Using the HTBI primer set, a first-round RT-PCR was run on the TCR CDR3. In TCRdb, the multiplex PCR reads were re-called with MiXCR into one record per CDR3 protein. The sample lists approximately 870,000 distinct CDR3 sequences; roughly 37% were seen once. The data were obtained in a study of T cells in Graves' hyperthyroidism and ophthalmopathy. Hyperthyroidism was newly diagnosed in patients aged 18 to 65 (duration under 2 months). Study-wide findings and caveats: A 13 V-J signature model discriminated ophthalmopathy versus stable hyperthyroidism. With a median lead of approximately 6.4 months before onset, the model predicted ophthalmopathy.

From germline, CDR1 is SGDLS and CDR2 YYNGEE. This CDR3 comprises 15 residues. V shed 6 bases and J shed 5 bases, with 20 bases lying between them. The gene calls are TRBV9 and TRBJ2-5, with TRBD1 as a possible D gene (5 bases). This sequence was found in a young man with Graves' hyperthyroidism. Sequencing used blood. This CDR3 is CASTATGSPQETQYF. The CDR3, as DNA: TGTGCCAGCACCGCTACAGGATCCCCGCAGGAGACCCAGTACTTC. Looking up the rest from reference TRBV9 and TRBJ2-5 gives the full variable domain: DSGVTQTPKHLITATGQRVTLRCSPRSGDLSVYWYQQSLDQGLQFLIQYYNGEERAKGNILERFSAQQFPDLHSELNLSSLELGDSALYFCASTATGSPQETQYFGPGTRLLVL.